This T cell receptor beta chain was documented in a study of Ad26.COV2.S vaccination and SARS-CoV-2 variants. The wider study: Once or twice, 56 days apart, Ad26.COV2.S was delivered intramuscularly. General observations from the study: Researchers reported similar non-spike TCR breadth in vaccine and placebo recipients. Measures of TCR breadth and depth may have fallen short of total T cell responses.

Turning to this clone: The antigen is not known.

Some clones are missing from TCRdb's copy, which holds only in-frame ones; the method was immunoSEQ multiplex PCR. The repertoire holds hundreds of thousands of clones, with around 89% as singletons. The treatment denotes: some 20 received Ad26.COV2.S at low or high dose, single or two shots; roughly five received placebo; per-sample allocation not given. Day 63 following the first vaccine or placebo injection was when the samples were taken. Germline V gene data show CDR1 as PRHDT and CDR2 as FYEKMQ (reference sequence). V lost 1 base to trimming and J lost 7 bases, with 19 bases between them. The CDR3 runs 16 residues.

This specimen consisted of peripheral blood, obtained in a trial of Ad26.COV2.S vaccine versus placebo. This sequence originates from a person between 18 and 65 years old who received the Ad26.COV2.S COVID-19 vaccine or a placebo. This sequence joins TRBV13 and TRBJ2-5, with D perhaps being TRBD1 or TRBD2 (6 bases each). CDR3 region: CASSLDEGGPRGTQYF. The CDR3 nucleotides read TGTGCCAGCAGCTTAGACGAGGGGGGACCCCGTGGGACCCAGTACTTC.